The rows below give T cell receptor beta chains drawn from one sample of a study of shared clonotypes between healthy human individuals. Some clones are missing from TCRdb's copy, which holds only in-frame ones; the method was immunoSEQ multiplex PCR. The sample has more than 2 million clones, approximately 94% seen once. Source material: naive CD4+ T cells sorted from blood. These receptors all stem from a man between 18 and 35 years old in good health. The CDR3 runs from the conserved cysteine through the conserved F or W. The D gene is left open where the match is weak. Some rows mark clone size as missing; the rest say once, few, many or name a class of expanded clone.

. | TRBJ2-7 | TRBV15 | once | CATSRGRWGTYEQYF | TGTGCCACCAGCAGGGGTAGGTGGGGAACCTACGAGCAGTACTTC
. | TRBJ1-3 | TRBV28 | . | CASSLRGAGNTIYF | TGTGCCAGCAGTTTGCGTGGGGCAGGAAACACCATATATTTT
. | TRBJ2-1 | TRBV7-9 | few | CASSLAVEQFF | TGTGCCAGCAGCTTAGCGGTTGAGCAGTTCTTC
. | TRBJ1-6 | TRBV9 | . | CASSPGTYNSPLHF | TGTGCCAGCAGCCCCGGGACCTATAATTCACCCCTCCACTTT
TRBD2 | TRBJ2-1 | TRBV2 | . | CASRPTSGRILF | TGTGCCAGCAGGCCCACTAGCGGGAGAATACTCTTC
. | TRBJ2-2 | TRBV6-1 | . | CASSARMPNTGELFF | TGTGCCAGCAGTGCAAGGATGCCAAACACCGGGGAGCTGTTTTTT
. | TRBJ2-7 | TRBV7-3 | once | CASSLSSNSYEQYF | TGTGCCAGCAGCCTCAGCAGCAACTCCTACGAGCAGTACTTC
. | TRBJ1-1 | TRBV6-5 | . | CASRRRQDTEAFF | TGTGCCAGCAGGAGGAGGCAGGACACTGAAGCTTTCTTT
. | TRBJ1-3 | TRBV6-4 | . | CARPTEVGNTIYF | TGTGCCAGACCGACTGAGGTCGGAAACACCATATATTTT
. | TRBJ1-1 | TRBV11-2 | once | CASSFQGTTTEAFF | TGTGCCAGCAGCTTCCAGGGGACAACCACTGAAGCTTTCTTT
. | TRBJ2-3 | TRBV10-3 | . | CAIMGSTDTQYF | TGTGCCATCATGGGTAGCACAGATACGCAGTATTTT
. | TRBJ2-1 | TRBV7-9 | . | CASSLVRGLHSYNEQFF | TGTGCCAGCAGCTTAGTGAGGGGACTTCACTCCTACAATGAGCAGTTCTTC
. | TRBJ1-2 | TRBV5-4 | once | CASSLAGQVSYGYTF | TGTGCCAGCAGCTTGGCGGGACAAGTGTCCTATGGCTACACCTTC
. | TRBJ2-5 | TRBV2 | once | CASIGSRKETQYF | TGTGCCAGCATAGGAAGTCGTAAAGAGACCCAGTACTTC
. | TRBJ1-1 | TRBV30 | . | CAWSTGTRTPRFEAFF | TGTGCCTGGAGTACGGGAACCCGCACGCCCCGGTTTGAAGCTTTCTTT
TRBD1 | TRBJ2-1 | TRBV9 | . | CASSSRRGLSYNEQFF | TGTGCCAGCAGCTCGCGCAGGGGGCTCAGCTACAATGAGCAGTTCTTC
. | TRBJ1-1 | TRBV6-5 | . | CASSYSILPGDTEAFF | TGTGCCAGCAGTTACTCGATCCTCCCCGGGGACACTGAAGCTTTCTTT
TRBD2 | TRBJ2-1 | TRBV7-2 | . | CASSLVSSGRNEQFF | TGTGCCAGCAGCTTAGTGTCTAGCGGGAGGAATGAGCAGTTCTTC
. | TRBJ1-2 | TRBV19 | . | CASRGLRTNYGYTF | TGTGCCAGTAGGGGTCTACGAACTAACTATGGCTACACCTTC
. | TRBJ2-3 | TRBV28 | . | CASASTDTQYF | TGTGCCAGCGCCAGCACAGATACGCAGTATTTT
TRBD1 | TRBJ1-5 | TRBV7-2 | . | CASSSTGGGQPQHF | TGTGCCAGCAGCTCGACAGGGGGAGGACAGCCCCAGCATTTT
TRBD2 | TRBJ2-3 | TRBV13 | . | CASSTLAGVADTQYF | TGTGCCAGCAGCACCCTAGCGGGAGTGGCAGATACGCAGTATTTT
. | TRBJ1-5 | TRBV19 | once | CASSKETVGNQPQHF | TGTGCCAGTAGTAAGGAAACGGTTGGTAATCAGCCCCAGCATTTT
TRBD2 | TRBJ2-3 | TRBV5-1 | . | CASSLSGGLTDTQYF | TGCGCCAGCAGCCTGAGCGGGGGCCTCACAGATACGCAGTATTTT
. | TRBJ2-7 | TRBV5-1 | . | CASSLNPYEQYF | TGCGCCAGCAGCTTGAATCCATACGAGCAGTACTTC
TRBD2 | TRBJ2-7 | TRBV7-2 | . | CASSLMGLQKVYEQYF | TGTGCCAGCAGCTTAATGGGACTACAAAAAGTCTACGAGCAGTACTTC
. | TRBJ2-7 | TRBV28 | . | CASSRRAVTGLPTF | TGTGCCAGCAGTCGACGGGCGGTCACGGGCTTGCCTACTTTC
TRBD2 | TRBJ2-5 | TRBV5-1 | . | CASSLGGTSGEETQYF | TGCGCCAGCAGCTTGGGAGGGACTAGCGGGGAAGAGACCCAGTACTTC
. | TRBJ2-7 | TRBV11-2 | . | CASSLEQGVTYEQYF | TGTGCCAGCAGCTTAGAACAGGGAGTCACCTACGAGCAGTACTTC
. | TRBJ2-2 | TRBV6-1 | . | CASSELLNGELFF | TGTGCCAGCAGTGAGTTGCTTAACGGGGAGCTGTTTTTT
. | TRBJ2-7 | TRBV15 | once | CATSRGGPGFYEQYF | TGTGCCACCAGCAGAGGGGGGCCCGGGTTCTACGAGCAGTACTTC
. | TRBJ2-1 | TRBV29-1 | . | CSVAMGVLYNEQFF | TGCAGCGTTGCTATGGGGGTTTTATACAATGAGCAGTTCTTC
. | TRBJ2-6 | TRBV21-1 | . | CASSKEGPRGEEAGANVLTF | TGTGCCAGCAGCAAAGAGGGTCCGAGGGGTGAAGAAGCTGGGGCCAACGTCCTGACTTTC
. | TRBJ2-2 | TRBV2 | . | CASSESGKETGELFF | TGTGCCAGCAGTGAATCGGGGAAAGAGACCGGGGAGCTGTTTTTT
. | TRBJ1-3 | TRBV5-1 | . | CASSERGALTGNTIYF | TGCGCCAGCAGCGAAAGAGGAGCCTTAACTGGAAACACCATATATTTT
. | TRBJ2-7 | TRBV5-1 | . | CASSEGGARREQYF | TGCGCCAGCAGCGAAGGAGGGGCGCGGAGGGAGCAGTACTTC
. | TRBJ2-5 | TRBV7-7 | once | CASSLNRVETQYF | TGTGCTAGCAGCTTAAACAGGGTAGAGACCCAGTACTTC
. | TRBJ1-1 | TRBV18 | . | CASSPGRLSMNTEAFF | TGTGCCAGCTCACCAGGGAGGTTGTCGATGAACACTGAAGCTTTCTTT
. | TRBJ1-6 | TRBV4-1 | . | CASSQEGRGIAPLHF | TGCGCCAGCAGCCAAGAGGGAAGGGGAATCGCACCCCTCCACTTT
. | TRBJ2-5 | TRBV5-6 | . | CASSPDIQETQYF | TGTGCCAGCAGCCCGGACATCCAAGAGACCCAGTACTTC
. | TRBJ2-3 | TRBV11-2 | . | CASSLVLLSTDTQYF | TGTGCCAGCAGCTTAGTCTTGCTATCCACAGATACGCAGTATTTT
. | TRBJ2-6 | TRBV28 | once | CASTGADSGANVLTF | TGTGCCAGCACAGGGGCGGATTCTGGGGCCAACGTCCTGACTTTC
. | TRBJ2-1 | TRBV4-3 | once | CASSQEGNEQFF | TGCGCCAGCAGCCAAGAGGGAAATGAGCAGTTCTTC
. | TRBJ1-2 | TRBV6-5 | . | CASTKDANYGYTF | TGTGCCAGCACGAAGGACGCCAACTATGGCTACACCTTC
TRBD1 | TRBJ1-5 | TRBV5-4 | . | CASSVGQAQPQHF | TGTGCCAGCAGCGTGGGACAGGCTCAGCCCCAGCATTTT
. | TRBJ2-1 | TRBV19 | . | CASRGGDTYNEQFF | TGTGCCAGTAGGGGCGGGGATACCTACAATGAGCAGTTCTTC
. | TRBJ1-6 | TRBV21-1 | . | CASSRLIRDRARSPLHF | TGTGCCAGCAGCAGATTGATCCGGGACAGGGCACGTTCACCCCTCCACTTT
. | TRBJ2-3 | TRBV29-1 | . | CSVDWDSTDTQYF | TGCAGCGTTGATTGGGACTCCACAGATACGCAGTATTTT
TRBD2 | TRBJ2-2 | TRBV6-1 | . | CASSAGTSGAWELFF | TGTGCCAGCAGCGCCGGGACTAGCGGGGCTTGGGAGCTGTTTTTT
TRBD2 | TRBJ2-7 | TRBV30 | once | CAGSGSLEQYF | TGTGCCGGGAGCGGGAGTCTCGAGCAGTACTTC